The present TCR beta chain was sequenced within a study of cytomegalovirus exposure and HLA in healthy donors. Remarks on this clone: Its cognate antigen is unknown.

The PCR contained 60 Vbeta and 13 Jbeta primers. Method: immunoSEQ multiplex PCR; TCRdb's copy keeps in-frame clones and lacks some. The sample includes some 150,000 clones, more than 60% seen only once; the top ten take 4.3%. Trimming left V 4 bases short and J 5 bases short, with 12 bases between. The germline V gene has CDR1 MNHEY and CDR2 SMNVEV (reference sequence). This CDR3 is built from 13 residues. Study-wide points: An analysis that was carried out later associated 16,951 TCR beta sequences with HLA alleles at 0.05 false discovery rate.

The TCR originated in a man in his forties in good health and CMV-seronegative. The sample consisted of PBMCs. The rearrangement links TRBV27 to TRBJ2-7; TRBD1 is a possible D gene (5 bases). The CDR3 sequence: CASSSPRAHEQYF. DNA of the CDR3: TGTGCCAGCAGTTCACCCAGGGCCCACGAGCAGTACTTC.